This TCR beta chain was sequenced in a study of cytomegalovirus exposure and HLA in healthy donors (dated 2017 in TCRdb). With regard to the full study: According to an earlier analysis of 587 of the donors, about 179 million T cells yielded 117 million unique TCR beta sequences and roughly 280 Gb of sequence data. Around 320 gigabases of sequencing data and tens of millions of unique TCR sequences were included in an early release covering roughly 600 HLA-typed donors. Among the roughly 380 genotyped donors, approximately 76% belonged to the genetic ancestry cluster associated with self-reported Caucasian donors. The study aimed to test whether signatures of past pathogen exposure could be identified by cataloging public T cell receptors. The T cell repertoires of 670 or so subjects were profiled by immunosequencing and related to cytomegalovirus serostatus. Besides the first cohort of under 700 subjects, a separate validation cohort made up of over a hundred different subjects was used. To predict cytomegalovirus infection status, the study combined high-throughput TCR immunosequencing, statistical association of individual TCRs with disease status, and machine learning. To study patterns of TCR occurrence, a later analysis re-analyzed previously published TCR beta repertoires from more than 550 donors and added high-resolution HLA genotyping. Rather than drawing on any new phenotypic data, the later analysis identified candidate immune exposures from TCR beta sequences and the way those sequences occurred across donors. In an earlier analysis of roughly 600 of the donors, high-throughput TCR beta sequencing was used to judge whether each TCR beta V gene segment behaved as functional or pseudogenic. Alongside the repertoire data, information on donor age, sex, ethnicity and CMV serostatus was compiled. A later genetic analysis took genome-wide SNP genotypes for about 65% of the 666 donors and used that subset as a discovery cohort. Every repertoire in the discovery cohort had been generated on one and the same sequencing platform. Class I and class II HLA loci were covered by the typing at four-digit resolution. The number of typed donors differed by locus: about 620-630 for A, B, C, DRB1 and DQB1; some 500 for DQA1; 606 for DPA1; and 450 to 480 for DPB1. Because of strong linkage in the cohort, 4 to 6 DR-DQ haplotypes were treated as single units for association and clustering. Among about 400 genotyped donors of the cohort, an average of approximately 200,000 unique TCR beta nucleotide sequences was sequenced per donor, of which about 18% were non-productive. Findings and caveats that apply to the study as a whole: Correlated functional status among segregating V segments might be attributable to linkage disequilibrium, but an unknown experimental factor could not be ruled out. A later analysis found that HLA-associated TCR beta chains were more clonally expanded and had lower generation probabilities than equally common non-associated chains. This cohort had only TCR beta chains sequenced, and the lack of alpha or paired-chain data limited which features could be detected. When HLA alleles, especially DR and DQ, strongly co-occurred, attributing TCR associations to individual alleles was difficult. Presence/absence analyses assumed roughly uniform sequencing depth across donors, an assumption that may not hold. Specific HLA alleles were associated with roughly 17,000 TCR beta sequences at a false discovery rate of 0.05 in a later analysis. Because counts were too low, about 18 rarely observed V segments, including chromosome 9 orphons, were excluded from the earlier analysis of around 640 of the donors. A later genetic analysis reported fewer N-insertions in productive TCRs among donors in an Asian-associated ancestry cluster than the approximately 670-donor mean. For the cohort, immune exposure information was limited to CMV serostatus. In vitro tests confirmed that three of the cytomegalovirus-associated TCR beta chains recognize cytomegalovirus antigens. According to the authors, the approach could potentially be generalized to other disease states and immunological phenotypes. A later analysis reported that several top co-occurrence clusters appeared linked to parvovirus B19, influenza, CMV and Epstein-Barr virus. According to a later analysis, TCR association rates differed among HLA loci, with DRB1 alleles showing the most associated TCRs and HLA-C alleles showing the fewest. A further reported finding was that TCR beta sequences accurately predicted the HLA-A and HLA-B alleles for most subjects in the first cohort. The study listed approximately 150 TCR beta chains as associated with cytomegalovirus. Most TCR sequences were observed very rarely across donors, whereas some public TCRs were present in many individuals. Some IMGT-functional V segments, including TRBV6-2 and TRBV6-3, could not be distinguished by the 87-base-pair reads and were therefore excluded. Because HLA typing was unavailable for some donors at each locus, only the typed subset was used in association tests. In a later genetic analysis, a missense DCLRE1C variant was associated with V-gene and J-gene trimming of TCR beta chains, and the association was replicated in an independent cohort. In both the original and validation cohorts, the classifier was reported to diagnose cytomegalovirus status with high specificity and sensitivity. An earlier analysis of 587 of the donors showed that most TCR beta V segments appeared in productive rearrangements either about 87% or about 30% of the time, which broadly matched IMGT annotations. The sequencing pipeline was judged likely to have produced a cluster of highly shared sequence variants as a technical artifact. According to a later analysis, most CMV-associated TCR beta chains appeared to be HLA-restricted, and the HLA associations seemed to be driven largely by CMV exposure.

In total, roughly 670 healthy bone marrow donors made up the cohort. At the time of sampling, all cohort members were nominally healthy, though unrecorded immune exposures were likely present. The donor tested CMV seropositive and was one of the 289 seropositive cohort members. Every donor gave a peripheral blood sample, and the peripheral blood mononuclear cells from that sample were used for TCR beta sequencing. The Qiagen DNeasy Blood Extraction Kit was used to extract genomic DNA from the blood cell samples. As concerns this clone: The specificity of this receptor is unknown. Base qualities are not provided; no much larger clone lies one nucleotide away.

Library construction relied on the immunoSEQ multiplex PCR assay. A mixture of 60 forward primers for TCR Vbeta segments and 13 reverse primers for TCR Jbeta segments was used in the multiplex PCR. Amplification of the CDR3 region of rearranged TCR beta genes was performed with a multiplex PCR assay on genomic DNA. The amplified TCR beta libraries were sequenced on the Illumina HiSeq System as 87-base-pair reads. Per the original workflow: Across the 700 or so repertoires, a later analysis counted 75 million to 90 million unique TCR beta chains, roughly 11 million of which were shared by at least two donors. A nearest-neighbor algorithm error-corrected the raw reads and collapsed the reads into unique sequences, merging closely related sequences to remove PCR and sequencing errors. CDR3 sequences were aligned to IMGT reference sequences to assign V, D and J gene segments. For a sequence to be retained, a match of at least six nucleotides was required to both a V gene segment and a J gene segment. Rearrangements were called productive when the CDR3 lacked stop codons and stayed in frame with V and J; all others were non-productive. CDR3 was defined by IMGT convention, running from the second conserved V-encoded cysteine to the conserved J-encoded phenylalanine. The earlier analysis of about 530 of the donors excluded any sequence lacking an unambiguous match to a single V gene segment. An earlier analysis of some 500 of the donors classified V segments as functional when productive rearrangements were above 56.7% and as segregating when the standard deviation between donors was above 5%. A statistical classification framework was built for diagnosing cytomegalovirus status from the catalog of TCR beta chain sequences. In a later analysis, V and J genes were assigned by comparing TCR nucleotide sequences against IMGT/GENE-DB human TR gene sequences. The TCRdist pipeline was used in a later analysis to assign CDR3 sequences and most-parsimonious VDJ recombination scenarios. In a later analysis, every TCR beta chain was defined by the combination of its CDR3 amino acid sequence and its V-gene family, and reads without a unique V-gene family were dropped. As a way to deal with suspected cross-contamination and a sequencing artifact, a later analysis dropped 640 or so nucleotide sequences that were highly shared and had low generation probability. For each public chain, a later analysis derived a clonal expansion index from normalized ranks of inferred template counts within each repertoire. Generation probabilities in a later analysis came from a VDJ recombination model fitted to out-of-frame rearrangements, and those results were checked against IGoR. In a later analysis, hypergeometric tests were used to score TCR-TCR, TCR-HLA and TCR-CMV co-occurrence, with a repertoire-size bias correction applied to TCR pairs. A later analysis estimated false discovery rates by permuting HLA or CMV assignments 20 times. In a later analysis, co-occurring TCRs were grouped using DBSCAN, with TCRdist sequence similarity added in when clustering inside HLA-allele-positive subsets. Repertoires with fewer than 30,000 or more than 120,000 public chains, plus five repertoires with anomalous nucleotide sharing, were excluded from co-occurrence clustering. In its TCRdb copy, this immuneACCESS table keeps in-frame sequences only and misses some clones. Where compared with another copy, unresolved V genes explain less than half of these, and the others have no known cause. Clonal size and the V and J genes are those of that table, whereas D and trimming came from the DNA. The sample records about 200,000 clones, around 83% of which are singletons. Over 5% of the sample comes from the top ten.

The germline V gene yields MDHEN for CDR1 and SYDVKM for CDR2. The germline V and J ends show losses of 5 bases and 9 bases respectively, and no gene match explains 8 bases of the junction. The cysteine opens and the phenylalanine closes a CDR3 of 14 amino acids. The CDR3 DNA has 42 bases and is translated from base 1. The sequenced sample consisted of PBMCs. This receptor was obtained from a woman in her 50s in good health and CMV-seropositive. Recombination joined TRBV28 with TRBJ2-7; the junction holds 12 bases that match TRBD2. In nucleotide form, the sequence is TGTGCCAGCAGTCCCCGGACTAGCGGGGTGGGGCAGTACTTC. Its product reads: CASSPRTSGVGQYF.